Listed below are T cell receptor beta chains from one sample, sequenced in a study of T cell responses to AZD1222 COVID-19 vaccine. Using immunoSEQ multiplex PCR, the repertoire was profiled, and TCRdb retains in-frame clones only, with some absent. The table lists about 120,000 clones, 88% of them singletons, with less than 6% in the top ten. The material was peripheral blood, obtained on day 0 of AZD1222 vaccination. These receptors were collected from an adult in good health. Each CDR3 is given with its conserved first and last residue. A D gene is named only where the DNA matches it firmly.

NA	TRBV4-3	TRBJ1-1	TGCGCCAGCAGCCAAGAAGGGGGGCCTGAAGCTTTCTTT	CASSQEGGPEAFF
NA	TRBV6-5	TRBJ1-1	TGTGCCAACTCTCGACCCAACTCGAACACTGAAGCTTTCTTT	CANSRPNSNTEAFF
NA	TRBV27	TRBJ1-2	TGTGCCAGCGGACAGAGCTATGGCTACACCTTC	CASGQSYGYTF
NA	TRBV6-5	TRBJ1-3	TGTGCCAGCAGCCTCCCGGGAAACACCATATATTTT	CASSLPGNTIYF
NA	TRBV5-4	TRBJ1-6	TGTGCCAGCAGCTTTTCCGGACGGAAAAATTCACCCCTCCACTTT	CASSFSGRKNSPLHF
TRBD1	TRBV7-2	TRBJ2-1	TGTGCCAGCAGCTTTACACAGGGGGCTCGCTACAATGAGCAGTTCTTC	CASSFTQGARYNEQFF
TRBD1	TRBV3-1/TRBV3-2	TRBJ1-5	TGTGCCAGCAGCCTGGGACAGGGGGCGACCCCCCAGCATTTT	CASSLGQGATPQHF
TRBD1	TRBV5-4	TRBJ1-2	TGTGCCAGCAGCTTGGGGGACAGAGACTATGGCTACACCTTC	CASSLGDRDYGYTF
NA	TRBV10-3	TRBJ1-2	TGTGCCATCAGTCCTCGATCTGACAGCTTCTATGGCTACACCTTC	CAISPRSDSFYGYTF
NA	TRBV5-6	TRBJ2-5	TGTGCCAGCAGCTCGCAGTCGGGCCCCCTCGCCTTTCAAGAGACCCAGTACTTC	CASSSQSGPLAFQETQYF
TRBD2	TRBV5-4	TRBJ2-3	TGTGCCAGCAGCTTGGGGGCGGCAGCGGGGCGCACAGATACGCAGTATTTT	CASSLGAAAGRTDTQYF
NA	TRBV18	TRBJ1-6	TGTGCCAGCTCACCGCGGGATTCCATCGAGCATTCACCCCTCCACTTT	CASSPRDSIEHSPLHF
NA	TRBV7-3	TRBJ1-1	TGTGCCAGCAGCCCGCCCGGGGCCACTGAAGCTTTCTTT	CASSPPGATEAFF
NA	TRBV2	TRBJ1-2	TGTGCCAGCAGTGAAGAGGGGGATGGCTACACCTTC	CASSEEGDGYTF